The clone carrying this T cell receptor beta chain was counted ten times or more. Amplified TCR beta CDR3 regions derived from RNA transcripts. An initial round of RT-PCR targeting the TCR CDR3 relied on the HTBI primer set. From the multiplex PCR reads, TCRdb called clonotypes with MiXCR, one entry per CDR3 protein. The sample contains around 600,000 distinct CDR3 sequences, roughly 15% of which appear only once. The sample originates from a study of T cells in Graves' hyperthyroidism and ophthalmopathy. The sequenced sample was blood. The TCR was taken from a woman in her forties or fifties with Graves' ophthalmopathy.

CDR3 sequence: CASSPDRTNEKLFF. The CDR3 DNA follows: TGTGCCAGCTCACCGGACAGAACTAATGAAAAACTGTTTTTT. This chain links TRBV18 with TRBJ1-4; possible D gene TRBD1, 6 bases. V gave up 3 bases and J gave up 1 base, with 6 bases separating them. The CDR3 contains 14 residues. Germline values: CDR1 KGHSH, CDR2 LQKENI.